Following are 29 T cell receptor beta chains from one sample sequenced in a study of breast tumors, draining lymph nodes, adjacent tissues. The lymph nodes were axillary draining lymph nodes from breast cancer patients. TCRdb re-called the multiplex PCR reads with MiXCR, one entry per CDR3 protein. The repertoire consists of 190,000 or so distinct CDR3 sequences, with 30% to 40% occurring once and the leading ten covering approximately 4.3%. The sequenced sample consisted of axillary lymph node tissue. All receptors come from a female donor with breast cancer. Some clones in this sample may be carry-over from other donors' samples.

J is TRBJ1-5 and V is TRBV6-1, with a tentative D call TRBD1 (6 bases). V lost 8 bases and J lost 10, with 18 bases in between. CDR3 length: 13 residues. CDR1 and CDR2 (germline): MNHNS, SASEGT. The DNA for the CDR3 is TGTGCCAGCGCAGAGAGGGCAGGGGAACCCCAGCATTTT. Its protein is CASAERAGEPQHF.

This clonotype has a count of ten or more. The V and J genes are TRBV5-1 and TRBJ2-3; the match to TRBD2 covers 9 bases. J was trimmed by 0 bases and V by 7 bases; bases with no gene match: 15. The CDR3 contains 18 residues. Germline-derived CDR1 and CDR2 are SGHRS and YFSETQ. This chain's CDR3 is CASRPQRGALTSTDTQYF. The CDR3 region has the DNA TGCGCCAGCCGCCCCCAGCGGGGGGCCTTAACTAGCACAGATACGCAGTATTTT.

The V and J genes are TRBV19 and TRBJ1-5; tentative D call: TRBD1 (6 bases). The CDR3 is made up of 15 amino acids. Trimming cost V 6 bases and J 9 bases, with 21 bases left between them. Per germline, CDR1 LNHDA and CDR2 SQIVND (reference sequence). The CDR3 loop is CASSFTRQDLGPQHF. The CDR3 DNA follows: TGTGCCAGTAGCTTCACTAGACAGGACCTCGGGCCCCAGCATTTT.

This clonotype was counted many times. The chain employs TRBV4-1 and TRBJ2-2; no firm D call. There are 14 residues in the CDR3. Trimming pared 4 bases from V and 7 bases from J, leaving 13 bases between. Germline values: CDR1 MGHRA, CDR2 YSYEKL. The CDR3 nucleotides are TGCGCCAGCAGCCCAAGAATAGGGCTCGGGGAGCTGTTTTTT. This translates into CASSPRIGLGELFF.

This clonotype was detected many times. In nucleotides, the CDR3 is TGCAGTGCACCGCGGGGACAGGGGATGGATGAGCAGTTCTTC. This encodes CSAPRGQGMDEQFF. V is TRBV20-1 and J is TRBJ2-1; 10 bases fit TRBD1. J gave up 8 bases and V 6 bases, and 10 bases lay outside the gene matches. This CDR3 has 14 residues. Germline lookup yields CDR1 DFQATT and CDR2 SNEGSKA (reference sequence).

This clonotype was picked up many times. The genes are TRBV19 and TRBJ2-1, with D hard to call. CDR1 is LNHDA, CDR2 SQIVND, per germline (reference sequence). The V end lost 5 bases, the J end lost 2 bases, and 10 bases lay between the germline ends. CDR3 length equals 14 residues. DNA of the CDR3: TGTGCCAGTAGTTCGTCTCGGGCCTACAATGAGCAGTTCTTC. Its translation: CASSSSRAYNEQFF.

A remark on this clonotype: This may stem from a read error, because a much larger clone lies one nucleotide away. The V call is TRBV6-2 or TRBV6-3, the J call TRBJ2-7; 9 bases are a match to TRBD1. Per the germline V gene, CDR1 is MNHEY and CDR2 is SVGEGT. The CDR3 runs to 16 residues. The CDR3 loop is CASGYLSGQGSYEQYF. CDR3 sequence (DNA): TGTGCCAGCGGTTACTTGTCGGGACAGGGTTCCTACGAGCAGTACTTC.

With regard to this clonotype: A read error is possible here, since a much larger clone lies one base away. The gene calls are TRBV20-1 and TRBJ1-4; D is uncertain. Trimming pared 3 bases from V and 5 bases from J, leaving 16 bases between. Germline values: CDR1 DFQATT, CDR2 SNEGSKA (reference sequence). The length of the CDR3 is 15 residues. CDR3 residues: CSASPTNSANEKLFF. The CDR3 DNA follows: TGCAGTGCTAGCCCAACCAACAGTGCAAATGAAAAACTGTTTTTT.

To note about this clonotype: The junction departs from germline at one end; a sequencing error may be responsible. The chain employs TRBV29-1 and TRBJ2-1; TRBD2 matches 14 bases. The CDR3 has 14 amino acids. The germline CDR1 and CDR2 sequences are SQVTM and ANQGSEA. In nucleotides, the CDR3 is TGCAGCGTTGAGATCTACGAGACTAGCGGGAGGGCGGACTTC. Its translation is CSVEIYETSGRADF.

There are many counts of this clonotype. The genes are TRBV19 and TRBJ2-1; 9 bases agree with TRBD2. CDR1 and CDR2 from the germline V gene are LNHDA and SQIVND (reference sequence). The CDR3 sequence is 15 residues long. Trimming removed 5 bases from V and 3 bases from J; junction bases left unmatched: 5. CDR3 loop: CASSDGLAHYNEQFF. Here the CDR3 DNA reads TGTGCCAGTAGTGATGGACTAGCGCACTACAATGAGCAGTTCTTC.

This clonotype was counted at least ten times. The gene calls are TRBV7-9 and TRBJ2-7; TRBD2 matches 10 bases. Trimming cost V 5 bases and J 2 bases; bases outside gene matches: 3. CDR3 size: 14 residues. The V gene's germline CDR1 is SEHNR and CDR2 FQNEAQ (reference sequence). This CDR3 reads CASSPLAGAYEQYF. The CDR3 region has the DNA TGTGCCAGCAGCCCGCTAGCGGGAGCCTACGAGCAGTACTTC. Supplemented by reference TRBV7-9 and TRBJ2-7, the full variable domain reads DTGVSQNPRHKITKRGQNVTFRCDPISEHNRLYWYRQTLGQGPEFLTYFQNEAQLEKSRLLSDRFSAERPKGSFSTLEIQRTEQGDSAMYLCASSPLAGAYEQYFGPGTRLTVT.

The chain employs TRBV6-5 and TRBJ1-3; D is ambiguous. CDR1 MNHEY and CDR2 SVGAGI come from the germline V gene. V was trimmed by 7 bases and J by 0 bases, leaving 13 bases between them. The CDR3 is 15 residues long. CDR3 sequence reads: CASIGRSSSGNTIYF. CDR3 DNA sequence: TGTGCCAGCATTGGACGGTCGAGCTCTGGAAACACCATATATTTT.

On this clonotype: No conserved phenylalanine or tryptophan ends this CDR3, so it is likely a read error. The rearrangement links TRBV7-3 to TRBJ2-1; TRBD2 aligns across 11 bases. CDR3 length: 14 amino acids. The germline CDR1 and CDR2 sequences are SGHTA and FQGTGA. The CDR3 protein is CARSLAGGGNEQFL. As DNA, the CDR3 is TGTGCCAGAAGCTTAGCGGGAGGGGGAAATGAGCAGTTCCTC.

This clonotype was detected many times. V usage is TRBV7-2 and J usage is TRBJ2-5; 9 bases map to TRBD2. The J segment lost 1 base and the V segment lost 3 bases, leaving 3 bases of the junction unmatched. The length of the CDR3 is 15 residues. Germline CDR1 reads SGHTA; CDR2 reads FQGNSA. In DNA form, the CDR3 reads TGTGCCAGCAGCTTTAATAGCGGGAGCCAAGAGACCCAGTACTTC. Translation gives CASSFNSGSQETQYF.

This clonotype occurred many times. This sequence joins TRBV5-4 and TRBJ2-7, with TRBD2 matching 11 bases. The length of the CDR3 is 16 residues. CDR1 SGHNT and CDR2 YYREEE come from the germline V gene (reference sequence). Trimming cost V 3 bases and J 5 bases; bases outside gene matches: 10. CDR3 nucleotides: TGTGCCAGCAGCTACCCGGGACTAGCGGACAAAAACGAGCAGTACTTC. Encoded protein: CASSYPGLADKNEQYF.

With respect to this clonotype: A junction boundary mismatches the germline segment, possibly from a read error. This chain links TRBV20-1 with TRBJ1-5, with D perhaps TRBD1 (5 bases). The CDR3 runs 16 residues. The germline gives CDR1 DFQATT, CDR2 SNEGSKA (reference sequence). The CDR3 DNA follows: TGCAGTGCTAGAGATGACAGTAGGGATTCCAATGAGCCCCAGCATTTT. Its protein product is CSARDDSRDSNEPQHF.

This clonotype was seen at least ten times. This chain connects TRBV7-9 to TRBJ1-6; no clear D gene. The CDR3 extends over 12 amino acids. The V end was cut by 5 bases, the J end by 12 bases, with 11 bases between. Germline CDR1 and CDR2: SEHNR and FQNEAQ (reference sequence). The CDR3 spells CASSTSSLPLHF. The CDR3 region has the DNA TGTGCCAGCAGCACCAGCAGCCTACCCCTCCACTTT.

Only a few counts were recorded for this clonotype. The chain recombines TRBV10-3 with TRBJ1-1; D may be TRBD1 (6 bases). Per the germline V gene, CDR1 is ENHRY and CDR2 is SYGVKD. The V gene lost 3 bases and the J gene lost 1 base, with 12 bases spanning the gap. CDR3 length: 15 residues. The CDR3 sequence: CAISDAGTSNTEAFF. The DNA of the CDR3 is TGTGCCATCAGTGATGCTGGGACATCGAACACTGAAGCTTTCTTT.

This clonotype was detected a few times. The V gene is TRBV7-9, the J gene TRBJ1-1, with 10 bases that match TRBD1. The CDR3 is 15 residues long. The V and J ends lost 5 bases and 5 bases, in that order; junction bases with no gene match: 8. Germline V gene sequence: CDR1 SEHNR, CDR2 FQNEAQ (reference sequence). CDR3 DNA: TGTGCCAGCAGCCTCGGGACAGGGGTTTGGACTGAAGCTTTCTTT. This sequence encodes CASSLGTGVWTEAFF.

Concerning this clonotype: This could be a read error, since a much larger clone is one nucleotide away. V usage is TRBV20-1 and J usage is TRBJ2-7, with TRBD2 identical over 10 bases. V gave up 6 bases and J gave up 6 bases; unmatched junction bases: 11. Looked up from germline, CDR1 is DFQATT and CDR2 is SNEGSKA (reference sequence). The CDR3 consists of 14 residues. The CDR3 DNA is TGCAGTGCGTTGAGGACTAGCGGTCCCTCCGAGCAGTACTTC. Residues: CSALRTSGPSEQYF.

This clonotype has at least ten counts. V usage is TRBV30 and J usage is TRBJ2-1; TRBD2 is a possible D gene (5 bases). The CDR3 has 12 residues. The germline V gene encodes CDR1 GTSNPN and CDR2 SVGIG (reference sequence). The V end lost 3 bases, the J end lost 15 bases, and 18 bases lay between the germline ends. The CDR3 nucleotides are TGTGCCTGGAGGCCCCATGACGGAGGTGGGTTCTTC. Translated: CAWRPHDGGGFF.

This clonotype has at least ten counts. The chain recombines TRBV6-5 with TRBJ2-3; D ambiguous. This CDR3 spans 15 amino acids. Germline V lookup: CDR1 MNHEY, CDR2 SVGAGI. V dropped 2 bases and J dropped 0 bases, with 9 bases sitting between them. The CDR3 loop is CASSYLGGSTDTQYF. The DNA for the CDR3 is TGTGCCAGCAGTTACCTTGGTGGCAGCACAGATACGCAGTATTTT.

V and J are TRBV29-1 and TRBJ2-1, with D possibly matching TRBD1 (6 bases). This CDR3 region has 12 residues. Per germline, CDR1 SQVTM and CDR2 ANQGSEA. Deletions cut 1 base from V and 8 bases from J, with 9 bases between. As DNA, the CDR3 is TGCAGCGTTGAAGTGGGGGCGGATGAGCAGTTCTTC. Its protein product is CSVEVGADEQFF.

In the case of this clonotype: One base away lies a much larger clone, so this may be a sequencing read error. Since the CDR3 does not end with the conserved phenylalanine or tryptophan, this likely comes from a read error. V and J are TRBV20-1 and TRBJ2-1; no definite D call. From germline, CDR1 is DFQATT and CDR2 SNEGSKA (reference sequence). This CDR3 contains 10 residues. V was pared by 6 bases and J by 12 bases, with 12 bases between. This CDR3 is CSATEIGQFS. CDR3 bases: TGCAGTGCAACTGAGATTGGGCAGTTCTCC.

As concerns this clonotype: This may stem from a read error, because a much larger clone lies one nucleotide away. V is TRBV18 and J is TRBJ1-3; TRBD1 matches at 10 bases. The CDR3 spans 15 residues. Per germline, CDR1 KGHSH and CDR2 LQKENI. The CDR3 sequence is CASSPDRGRGNTTYF. The CDR3 coding sequence is TGTGCCAGCTCACCTGACAGGGGGCGCGGAAACACCACATATTTT.

V usage is TRBV20-1 and J usage is TRBJ1-1; a possible D gene is TRBD1 (6 bases). V was pared by 5 bases and J by 1 base, with 11 bases between. Looked up from germline, CDR1 is DFQATT and CDR2 is SNEGSKA (reference sequence). The CDR3 loop spans 13 amino acids. The chain's CDR3 is CSAPGVTNTEAFF. CDR3 in DNA: TGCAGTGCTCCAGGGGTTACGAACACTGAAGCTTTCTTT.

The rearrangement joins TRBV7-2 to TRBJ2-7; 9 bases are a match to TRBD2. The CDR3 is made up of 14 amino acids. Germline CDR1 and CDR2: SGHTA and FQGNSA. The V segment lost 1 base and the J segment 6 bases; nucleotides outside the gene matches: 4. CDR3 region: CASSLERGAFEQYV. The CDR3, as DNA: TGTGCCAGCAGCTTAGAGCGGGGGGCTTTCGAGCAGTACGTC.

This clonotype was seen ten or more times. The J gene is TRBJ2-1, the V gene TRBV24-1, with D hard to call. Per germline, CDR1 KGHDR and CDR2 SFDVKD. The length of the CDR3 is 13 residues. The V end lost 3 bases, the J end lost 8 bases, and 10 bases lay between the germline ends. For the CDR3, the DNA is TGTGCCACCAGTGATCCCCTCATATATGAGCAGTTCTTC. Translated, it gives CATSDPLIYEQFF.

There are many counts of this clonotype. The V gene is TRBV7-8, the J gene TRBJ2-1; D call uncertain. The CDR3 is made up of 15 amino acids. Germline loops: CDR1 SGHVS, CDR2 FQNEAQ. V lost 0 bases and J 5 bases, leaving 11 bases between the germline ends. Written as DNA, the CDR3 is TGTGCCAGCAGCTTAGCCAATCCCTTTAACAATGAGCAGTTCTTC. The encoded protein is CASSLANPFNNEQFF.